Following are 32 T cell receptor beta chains from one sample sequenced in a study of blood T cell repertoires in COVID-19. TCRdb keeps only in-frame clones here, not all; method: immunoSEQ multiplex PCR. The data contain a few hundred thousand clones, 85% to 90% of them seen just once; the ten biggest clones take up under 3.5%. Sequenced input: PBMCs or T cells enriched from blood (not recorded which). All receptors derive from a woman between 50 and 59 years old who had been exposed to COVID-19.

This rearrangement joins TRBV28 to TRBJ2-3, with D tentatively TRBD2 (7 bases). The CDR3 consists of 15 residues. Trimming left V 5 bases short and J 5 bases short, with 17 bases between. Germline CDR1 MDHEN, CDR2 SYDVKM. CDR3 protein: CASSPPGGGGDTQYF. CDR3 in DNA: TGTGCCAGCAGTCCTCCGGGGGGCGGAGGAGATACGCAGTATTTT.

The rearrangement uses TRBV7-9 and TRBJ2-7, with TRBD1 matching 10 bases. The V and J ends lost 4 bases and 5 bases, in that order; junction bases with no gene match: 8. The CDR3 covers 15 residues. Germline CDR1 SEHNR, CDR2 FQNEAQ (reference sequence). In nucleotides, the CDR3 is TGTGCCAGCAGCTCCGGGACAGGGGCCCTCCACGAGCAGTACTTC. It is translated as CASSSGTGALHEQYF.

The J gene is TRBJ2-2, the V gene TRBV4-1, with 15 bases identical to TRBD2. The CDR3 has 17 residues. The V gene's germline CDR1 is MGHRA and CDR2 YSYEKL. The V and J ends lost 3 bases and 4 bases, in that order; junction bases with no gene match: 3. The CDR3 spells CASSHGLAGGITGELFF. CDR3 sequence (DNA): TGCGCCAGCAGCCACGGACTAGCGGGGGGGATCACCGGGGAGCTGTTTTTT.

The V gene is TRBV28, the J gene TRBJ2-3; 9 nucleotides agree with TRBD2. V shed 4 bases, J shed 4 bases, and the junction held 12 bases outside the gene matches. The CDR3 totals 17 residues. Germline lookup yields CDR1 MDHEN and CDR2 SYDVKM. The CDR3 bases are TGTGCCAGCAGTTCCCGCCGAAGCGGGGGGTGGGCAGATACGCAGTATTTT. It translates to CASSSRRSGGWADTQYF.

This clone is a singleton in its sample. The chain combines TRBV30 with TRBJ1-2, with unresolved D. There are 14 residues in the CDR3. Germline loops: CDR1 GTSNPN, CDR2 SVGIG (reference sequence). Trimming cost V 3 bases and J 8 bases, with 19 bases left between them. CDR3 protein: CAWRRTPKSGGYTF. DNA of the CDR3: TGTGCCTGGAGAAGGACTCCTAAAAGCGGAGGCTACACCTTC.

The V call is TRBV7-9, the J call TRBJ1-5; D uncertain. V was trimmed by 5 bases and J by 0 bases, leaving 11 bases between them. Germline CDR1 reads SEHNR; CDR2 reads FQNEAQ (reference sequence). The length of the CDR3 is 15 residues. In DNA, the CDR3 is TGTGCCAGCAGCCCCCTGGGAGATAGCAATCAGCCCCAGCATTTT. Amino acid sequence: CASSPLGDSNQPQHF.

The chain joins TRBV5-4 to TRBJ2-7; D uncertain. This CDR3 region has 14 residues. V was pared by 5 bases and J by 6 bases, with 18 bases between. The germline V gene has CDR1 SGHNT and CDR2 YYREEE (reference sequence). In nucleotides, the CDR3 is TGTGCCAGCAGTAACCGCCTCAGTCCCACCGAGCAGTACTTC. Translation gives CASSNRLSPTEQYF.

The chain employs TRBV18 and TRBJ1-1; no clear D. The CDR3 runs to 15 residues. Germline CDR1 and CDR2: KGHSH and LQKENI. Deletions cut 5 bases from V and 0 bases from J, with 13 bases between. CDR3 protein: CASSGERELNTEAFF. CDR3 DNA sequence: TGTGCCAGCTCAGGAGAGAGGGAACTGAACACTGAAGCTTTCTTT.

The chain has TRBV4-1 and TRBJ2-1; D remains ambiguous. Germline V gene lookup returns CDR1 MGHRA and CDR2 YSYEKL. Trimming stripped 3 bases from V and 4 bases from J, with 10 bases between. This CDR3 has 14 residues. For the CDR3, the DNA is TGCGCCAGCAGCCAGCCCACAGTTTACAATGAGCAGTTCTTC. It yields the protein CASSQPTVYNEQFF.

With respect to this clone: The sample holds other DNA sequences that translate to the same CDR3. The chain carries TRBV28 and TRBJ1-2; 7 bases fit TRBD1. The V gene end was trimmed by 4 bases and the J gene end by 2 bases; junction bases not matched to a gene: 1. The CDR3 totals 13 residues. Germline-derived CDR1 and CDR2 are MDHEN and SYDVKM. The CDR3 sequence is CASSSGQNYGYTF. Here the CDR3 DNA reads TGTGCCAGCAGTTCGGGACAGAACTATGGCTACACCTTC.

This chain uses TRBV2 with TRBJ1-5; D is unresolved. Germline-derived CDR1 and CDR2 are SNHLY and FYNNEI. Trimming cost V 3 bases and J 0 bases, with 6 bases left between them. The CDR3 has 14 residues. The CDR3 sequence: CASSDGDSNQPQHF. CDR3 in DNA: TGTGCCAGCAGTGACGGGGATAGCAATCAGCCCCAGCATTTT.

This clone was observed once. V is TRBV11-2 and J is TRBJ2-7, with a tentative D call TRBD1 (7 bases). The germline CDR1 and CDR2 sequences are SGHAT and FQNNGV. This CDR3 spans 14 amino acids. Trimming took 9 bases from V and 3 from J, leaving 18 bases between them. The CDR3 sequence: CASRGTPGGYEQYF. The CDR3 region has the DNA TGTGCCAGTCGGGGGACCCCAGGGGGCTACGAGCAGTACTTC.

With regard to this clone: An end of the junction differs from the germline gene, which may be a read error. The rearrangement links TRBV7-7 to TRBJ2-5; 13 bases map to TRBD2. Per germline, CDR1 SSHAT and CDR2 FNYEAQ (reference sequence). The CDR3 length is 18 residues. This CDR3 is CASSSTRLAGGREETQYF. The CDR3 DNA follows: TGTGCTAGCAGCTCCACCCGACTAGCGGGGGGCCGGGAAGAGACCCAGTACTTC.

V is TRBV7-2 and J is TRBJ2-1; TRBD2 might be the D (6 bases). V was cut by 8 bases and J by 4 bases, with 15 bases left in between. The length of the CDR3 is 14 residues. Germline V lookup: CDR1 SGHTA, CDR2 FQGNSA. DNA for the CDR3: TGTGCCAGCGTGGTATGGGGAGGTTACAATGAGCAGTTCTTC. Translated: CASVVWGGYNEQFF.

The V and J genes are TRBV21-1 and TRBJ2-5; TRBD2, the table's D call, was not compared with the DNA. TRBV21-1 is termed a pseudogene. This CDR3 region has 13 residues. The CDR3 DNA follows: TGTGCCAGCAGCAGGAACCTCGAGGTAGCCCAGTACTTC. Amino acid sequence: CASSRNLEVAQYF.

The rearrangement joins TRBV14 to TRBJ2-7, with D maybe TRBD1 (6 bases). The germline CDR1 and CDR2 sequences are SGHDN and FVKESK. This CDR3 comprises 15 residues. V was shortened by 2 bases and J by 4 bases, with 15 bases between the two germline ends. CDR3 sequence: CASSQSGEKPYEQYF. DNA for the CDR3: TGTGCCAGCAGCCAATCAGGGGAGAAGCCTTACGAGCAGTACTTC.

The rearrangement links TRBV5-4 to TRBJ2-6; weak D call: TRBD1 (6 bases). Germline V gene lookup returns CDR1 SGHNT and CDR2 YYREEE (reference sequence). Trimming took off 1 base at V and 5 bases at J, with 10 bases between the two ends. There are 15 residues in the CDR3. CDR3 sequence (DNA): TGTGCCAGCAGCTTGACAGGGAACTGGGCCAACGTCCTGACTTTC. As protein: CASSLTGNWANVLTF.

Regarding this clone: Other DNA sequences from this sample encode an identical CDR3 as well. V gene TRBV6-1 combines with J gene TRBJ1-2; D is uncertain. The CDR3 spans 13 residues. V gave up 0 bases and J gave up 4 bases, with 6 bases separating them. Germline assignment: CDR1 MNHNS and CDR2 SASEGT. DNA of the CDR3: TGTGCCAGCAGTGAAGCCGCAGTCTATGGCTACACCTTC. Translation: CASSEAAVYGYTF.

The V and J genes are TRBV10-2 and TRBJ1-1; D uncertain. V lost 5 bases and J 0 bases, leaving 4 bases between the germline ends. The CDR3 totals 12 residues. Germline CDR1 is WSHSY and CDR2 is SAAADI. The CDR3 bases are TGCGCCAGCAGTCAGATGAACACTGAAGCTTTCTTT. The encoded protein is CASSQMNTEAFF.

The chain carries TRBV6-5 and TRBJ2-5, with D perhaps TRBD1 (6 bases). Looked up from germline, CDR1 is MNHEY and CDR2 is SVGAGI. The CDR3 runs to 16 residues. Trimming pared 4 bases from V and 2 bases from J, leaving 17 bases between. The CDR3 protein is CASSSYWTEEQETQYF. The CDR3 bases are TGTGCCAGCAGTTCGTATTGGACAGAAGAGCAAGAGACCCAGTACTTC.

The V and J genes are TRBV3-1 (or the pseudogene TRBV3-2) and TRBJ1-3, with D possibly matching TRBD1 (6 bases). CDR1 LGHDT and CDR2 YNNKEL come from the germline V gene (reference sequence). V lost 4 bases to trimming and J lost 4 bases, with 17 bases between them. This CDR3 has 16 residues. This CDR3 reads CASSLRPQGIGNTIYF. The CDR3, as DNA: TGTGCCAGCAGCCTTCGTCCGCAGGGGATAGGAAACACCATATATTTT.

The V gene is TRBV5-4, the J gene TRBJ2-1; possibly TRBD1 for D (6 bases). The V and J ends lost 2 bases and 0 bases respectively, with 9 bases between them. This CDR3 has 15 amino acids. In germline, CDR1 is SGHNT, CDR2 YYREEE (reference sequence). The CDR3 nucleotides are TGTGCCAGCAGCTTAAGGGGGAGCTCCTACAATGAGCAGTTCTTC. Protein: CASSLRGSSYNEQFF.

This chain uses TRBV7-2 with TRBJ2-5; 10 positions agree with TRBD2. Trimming cost V 2 bases and J 7 bases; bases outside gene matches: 16. Germline V lookup: CDR1 SGHTA, CDR2 FQGNSA. This CDR3 spans 18 amino acids. The CDR3 loop reads CASSLQSRTSGSLGTQYF. CDR3 nucleotide sequence: TGTGCCAGCAGCTTACAGAGCCGGACTAGCGGTTCCCTAGGGACCCAGTACTTC.

This sequence joins TRBV4-1 and TRBJ1-6; D call uncertain. Germline CDR1 and CDR2: MGHRA and YSYEKL. The CDR3 extends over 19 amino acids. Trimming left V 0 bases short and J 6 bases short, with 21 bases between. The CDR3 is CASSQDLGVRFSINSPLHF. Written as DNA, the CDR3 is TGCGCCAGCAGCCAAGATCTCGGGGTTCGGTTTTCGATTAATTCACCCCTCCACTTT.

The chain has TRBV28 and TRBJ1-5; 10 bases agree with TRBD1. Germline CDR1 and CDR2: MDHEN and SYDVKM. The CDR3 sequence is 15 residues long. Germline trimming cut 6 bases from V and 5 bases from J; bases unmatched to any gene: 7. Here the CDR3 DNA reads TGTGCCAGCAGGTCGACAGGGGGCGCGGATCAGCCCCAGCATTTT. This translates into CASRSTGGADQPQHF.

This chain connects TRBV29-1 to TRBJ1-1, with a tentative D call TRBD1 (5 bases). Looked up from germline, CDR1 is SQVTM and CDR2 is ANQGSEA. The CDR3 runs 10 residues. Deletions cut 8 bases from V and 3 bases from J, with 7 bases between. The CDR3 sequence: CSTRDTEAFF. CDR3 nucleotide sequence: TGCAGCACCAGGGACACTGAAGCTTTCTTT.

The chain joins TRBV28 to TRBJ2-7, with 12 bases identical to TRBD2. This CDR3 is 16 amino acids long. The V and J ends lost 1 base and 1 base, in that order; junction bases with no gene match: 2. CDR1 MDHEN and CDR2 SYDVKM come from the germline V gene. The CDR3 protein is CASSLSSGGVSYEQYF. The CDR3 DNA is TGTGCCAGCAGTTTATCTAGCGGGGGGGTATCCTACGAGCAGTACTTC.

The CDR3 reads CASIHRGRDEQYF. In DNA, the CDR3 is TGTGCCAGCATTCACAGGGGGCGAGACGAGCAGTACTTC. V gene TRBV28 combines with J gene TRBJ2-7; 9 nucleotides line up with TRBD1. Trimming at V came to 7 bases and at J to 5 bases, leaving 6 bases not matched to a gene. CDR1 is MDHEN, CDR2 SYDVKM, per germline. The CDR3 has 13 residues. The variable domain in full, with the rest retrieved from reference TRBV28 and TRBJ2-7, is DVKVTQSSRYLVKRTGEKVFLECVQDMDHENMFWYRQDPGLGLRLIYFSYDVKMKEKGDIPEGYSVSREKKERFSLILESASTNQTSMYLCASIHRGRDEQYFGPGTRLTVT.

The chain couples TRBV6-2 or TRBV6-3 to TRBJ2-5; TRBD2 matches at 9 bases. Trimming cost V 2 bases and J 6 bases; bases outside gene matches: 13. The CDR3 covers 17 residues. The V gene's germline CDR1 is MNHEY and CDR2 SVGEGT. The CDR3 sequence: CASSYGAGGPRLKTQYF. For the CDR3, the DNA is TGTGCCAGCAGTTACGGGGCGGGGGGGCCCCGTTTAAAGACCCAGTACTTC.

This chain's CDR3 is CAWSQTGVLQPQHF. The CDR3 DNA follows: TGTGCCTGGAGTCAAACAGGGGTCCTGCAGCCCCAGCATTTT. This rearrangement joins TRBV30 to TRBJ1-5, with 7 bases identical to TRBD1. V lost 2 bases to trimming and J lost 7 bases; unmatched junction nucleotides: 8. Germline CDR1 GTSNPN, CDR2 SVGIG (reference sequence). There are 14 residues in the CDR3.

V usage is TRBV2 and J usage is TRBJ1-2; D remains ambiguous. The germline CDR1 and CDR2 sequences are SNHLY and FYNNEI. The CDR3 loop spans 13 amino acids. Trimming stripped 2 bases from V and 3 bases from J, with 7 bases between. The CDR3 bases are TGTGCCAGCAGTGAACAGATGGACTATGGCTACACCTTC. It translates to CASSEQMDYGYTF.

This clone turned up a few times. The identical CDR3 is also encoded by other nucleotide sequences in the sample. For the CDR3, the DNA is TGTGCCAGCAGTTACTCGGACAGGGTGCGAAATTCACCCCTCCACTTT. As protein: CASSYSDRVRNSPLHF. The rearrangement links TRBV6-5 to TRBJ1-6, with 8 bases that match TRBD1. Germline V gene lookup returns CDR1 MNHEY and CDR2 SVGAGI. The CDR3 runs to 16 residues. V gave up 0 bases and J gave up 7 bases; unmatched junction bases: 5.